This T cell receptor (beta chain) is from a study of T cell responses to AZD1222 COVID-19 vaccine. General study findings and limits: Variant regions that are unmutated are reportedly the target of nearly half of spike-specific TCRs.

Details on this clone: Its cognate antigen is unknown.

Germline V lookup: CDR1 SGHNT, CDR2 YYREEE (reference sequence). Trimming removed 0 bases from V and 8 bases from J, with 11 bases in between. This CDR3 contains 14 residues. TCRdb keeps only in-frame clones here, not all; method: immunoSEQ multiplex PCR. The repertoire has about 120,000 clones, about 89% of them found once; the top ten carry less than 2%. The TCR comes from an adult in good health. The sample was peripheral blood, taken on day 0 of AZD1222 vaccination. The chain recombines TRBV5-4 with TRBJ1-4; D not certain. CDR3 region: CASSLGLIGEKLFF. The CDR3 nucleotides are TGTGCCAGCAGCTTGGGGCTTATTGGAGAAAAACTGTTTTTT.